The 11 T cell receptor beta chains below all came from one sample that was sequenced in a study of T cell changes during pregnancy in multiple sclerosis. Method: immunoSEQ multiplex PCR; TCRdb's copy keeps in-frame clones and lacks some. The sample carries about 39,000 clones, approximately 91% recorded once. Source: CD8+ T cells from peripheral blood mononuclear cells, taken in the first trimester of pregnancy. These receptors were taken from a female donor with multiple sclerosis, enrolled in a pregnancy study.

The chain uses TRBV27 and TRBJ1-1, with 7 nucleotides matching TRBD1. This CDR3 is built from 14 residues. The V gene's germline CDR1 is MNHEY and CDR2 SMNVEV (reference sequence). With V trimmed by 5 bases and J by 4 bases, 7 bases remained unmatched. The CDR3 is CASSLFQGVTEAFF. For the CDR3, the DNA is TGTGCCAGCAGTCTATTCCAGGGGGTCACTGAAGCTTTCTTT.

The J gene is TRBJ1-1, the V gene TRBV9; D uncertain. The CDR3 contains 18 residues. CDR1 and CDR2 (germline): SGDLS, YYNGEE. V gave up 0 bases and J gave up 4 bases, with 22 bases separating them. The CDR3 loop reads CASSVDPPWRTLSTEAFF. In DNA, the CDR3 is TGTGCCAGCAGCGTAGACCCCCCTTGGAGGACCTTGAGCACTGAAGCTTTCTTT. Variable domain in full (rest from reference TRBV9 and TRBJ1-1): DSGVTQTPKHLITATGQRVTLRCSPRSGDLSVYWYQQSLDQGLQFLIQYYNGEERAKGNILERFSAQQFPDLHSELNLSSLELGDSALYFCASSVDPPWRTLSTEAFFGQGTRLTVV.

The chain recombines TRBV9 with TRBJ1-2; 7 bases match TRBD1. The CDR3 has 15 residues. V dropped 4 bases and J dropped 2; count of bases not matched to a gene: 8. Germline lookup yields CDR1 SGDLS and CDR2 YYNGEE. As DNA, the CDR3 is TGTGCCAGCAGCAAGGGGGGACAGCCGAACTATGGCTACACCTTC. Its protein product is CASSKGGQPNYGYTF.

J is TRBJ2-7 and V is TRBV11-3; TRBD1 aligns across 10 bases. CDR1 is SGHNT and CDR2 is YENEEA in the germline V gene. This CDR3 contains 14 residues. The ends lost 3 bases at V and 4 bases at J; junction bases unmatched: 3. The CDR3 protein is CASSFRDRGYEQYF. For the CDR3, the DNA is TGTGCCAGCAGCTTCCGGGACAGGGGTTACGAGCAGTACTTC.

The rearrangement joins TRBV9 to TRBJ1-3; possibly TRBD1 for D (5 bases). Looked up from germline, CDR1 is SGDLS and CDR2 is YYNGEE. Trimming stripped 0 bases from V and 3 bases from J, with 7 bases between. This CDR3 comprises 14 residues. DNA of the CDR3: TGTGCCAGCAGCGTAGAAGGGGATGGAAACACCATATATTTT. It encodes CASSVEGDGNTIYF. Looking up the rest from reference TRBV9 and TRBJ1-3 gives the full variable domain: DSGVTQTPKHLITATGQRVTLRCSPRSGDLSVYWYQQSLDQGLQFLIQYYNGEERAKGNILERFSAQQFPDLHSELNLSSLELGDSALYFCASSVEGDGNTIYFGEGSWLTVV.

The chain couples TRBV4-1 to TRBJ2-7; a weak D match, TRBD2 (6 bases). CDR1 is MGHRA and CDR2 is YSYEKL in the germline V gene. The V gene lost 4 bases and the J gene lost 1 base, with 17 bases spanning the gap. The CDR3 has 16 amino acids. The CDR3 is CASSLEGTPFSYEQYF. The CDR3 coding sequence is TGCGCCAGCAGCCTTGAAGGGACTCCCTTTTCCTACGAGCAGTACTTC.

This chain connects TRBV2 to TRBJ2-3, with 8 bases matching TRBD2. V shed 9 bases, J shed 5 bases, and the junction held 10 bases outside the gene matches. The CDR3 totals 14 residues. The germline V gene has CDR1 SNHLY and CDR2 FYNNEI. CDR3 sequence: CASWNSGVVDTQYF. The CDR3 coding sequence is TGTGCCAGTTGGAATAGCGGGGTTGTAGATACGCAGTATTTT. Supplemented by reference TRBV2 and TRBJ2-3, the full variable domain reads EPEVTQTPSHQVTQMGQEVILRCVPISNHLYFYWYRQILGQKVEFLVSFYNNEISEKSEIFDDQFSVERPDGSNFTLKIRSTKLEDSAMYFCASWNSGVVDTQYFGPGTRLTVL.

The chain links TRBV19 to TRBJ1-5, with D possibly being TRBD1 (5 bases). Germline V CDR1 and CDR2: LNHDA, SQIVND (reference sequence). CDR3 length: 13 residues. V was cut by 4 bases and J by 6 bases, with 10 bases left in between. The CDR3 loop is CASSNAGGQPQHF. CDR3 DNA: TGTGCCAGTAGTAATGCGGGGGGTCAGCCCCAGCATTTT.

The chain combines TRBV30 with TRBJ1-1; D is perhaps TRBD1 (6 bases). The CDR3 contains 15 residues. V lost 2 bases to trimming and J lost 4 bases, with 17 bases between them. CDR1 is GTSNPN and CDR2 is SVGIG in the germline V gene (reference sequence). CDR3 loop: CAWSPARQAPTEAFF. CDR3 nucleotide sequence: TGTGCCTGGAGTCCAGCAAGACAGGCTCCCACTGAAGCTTTCTTT.

The CDR3 protein is CASSLVTGVTLYEQYF. CDR3 DNA sequence: TGTGCCAGCAGCTTAGTAACGGGGGTAACCCTCTACGAGCAGTACTTC. The V call is TRBV13, the J call TRBJ2-7; TRBD2 might be the D (6 bases). This CDR3 has 16 residues. Germline CDR1 reads PRHDT; CDR2 reads FYEKMQ (reference sequence). V was pared by 1 base and J by 3 bases, with 16 bases between.

This chain connects TRBV9 to TRBJ2-3; TRBD1 agrees at 10 bases. V dropped 0 bases and J dropped 3; count of bases not matched to a gene: 4. This CDR3 region has 16 residues. Germline CDR1 and CDR2: SGDLS and YYNGEE. The chain's CDR3 is CASSVGQGAFTDTQYF. CDR3 nucleotide sequence: TGTGCCAGCAGCGTAGGACAGGGGGCCTTTACAGATACGCAGTATTTT.